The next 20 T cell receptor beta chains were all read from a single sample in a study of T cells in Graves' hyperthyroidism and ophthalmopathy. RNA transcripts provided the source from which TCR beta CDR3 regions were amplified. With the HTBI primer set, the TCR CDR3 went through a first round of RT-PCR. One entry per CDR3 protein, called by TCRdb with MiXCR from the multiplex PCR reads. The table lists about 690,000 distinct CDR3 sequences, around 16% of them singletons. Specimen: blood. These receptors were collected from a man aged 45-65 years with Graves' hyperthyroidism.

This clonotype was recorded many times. CDR3 loop: CASSSYVDYEQYF. The DNA for the CDR3 is TGTGCCAGCAGTTCCTATGTCGACTACGAGCAGTACTTC. V usage is TRBV12-3 or TRBV12-4 and J usage is TRBJ2-7; D call uncertain. Trimming stripped 4 bases from V and 3 bases from J, with 10 bases between. This CDR3 has 13 amino acids.

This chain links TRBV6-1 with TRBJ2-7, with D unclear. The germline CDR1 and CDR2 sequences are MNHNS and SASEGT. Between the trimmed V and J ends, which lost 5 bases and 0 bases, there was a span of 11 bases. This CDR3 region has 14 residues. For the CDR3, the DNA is TGTGCCAGCAGTACCGGACCGCTCTCCTACGAGCAGTACTTC. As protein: CASSTGPLSYEQYF.

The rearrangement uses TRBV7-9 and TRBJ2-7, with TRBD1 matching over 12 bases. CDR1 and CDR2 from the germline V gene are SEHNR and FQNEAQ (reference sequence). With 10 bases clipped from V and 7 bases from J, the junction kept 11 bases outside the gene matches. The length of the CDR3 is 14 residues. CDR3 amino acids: CATRTGTGGLEQYF. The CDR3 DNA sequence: TGTGCCACTCGTACCGGGACAGGGGGCCTGGAGCAGTACTTC.

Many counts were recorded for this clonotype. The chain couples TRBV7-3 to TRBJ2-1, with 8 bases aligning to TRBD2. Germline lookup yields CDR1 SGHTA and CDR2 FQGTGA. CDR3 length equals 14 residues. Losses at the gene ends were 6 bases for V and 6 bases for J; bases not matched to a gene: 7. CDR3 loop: CASSSGTSPNEQFF. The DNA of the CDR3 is TGTGCCAGCAGTTCCGGGACTAGTCCCAATGAGCAGTTCTTC.

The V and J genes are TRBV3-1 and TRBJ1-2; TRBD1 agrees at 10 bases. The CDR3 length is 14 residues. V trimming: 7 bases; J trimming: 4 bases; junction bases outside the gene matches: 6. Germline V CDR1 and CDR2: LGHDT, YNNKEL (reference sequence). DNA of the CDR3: TGTGCCAGCAACCCGACAGGGGGCGGCTATGGCTACACCTTC. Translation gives CASNPTGGGYGYTF.

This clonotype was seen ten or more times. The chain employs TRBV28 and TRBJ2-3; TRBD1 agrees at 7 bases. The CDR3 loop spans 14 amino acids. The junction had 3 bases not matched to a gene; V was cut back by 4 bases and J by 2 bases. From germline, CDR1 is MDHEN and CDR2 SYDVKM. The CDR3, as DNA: TGTGCCAGCAGTTGGGGGACAGACACAGATACGCAGTATTTT. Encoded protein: CASSWGTDTDTQYF. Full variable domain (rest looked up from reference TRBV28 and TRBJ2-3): DVKVTQSSRYLVKRTGEKVFLECVQDMDHENMFWYRQDPGLGLRLIYFSYDVKMKEKGDIPEGYSVSREKKERFSLILESASTNQTSMYLCASSWGTDTDTQYFGPGTRLTVL.

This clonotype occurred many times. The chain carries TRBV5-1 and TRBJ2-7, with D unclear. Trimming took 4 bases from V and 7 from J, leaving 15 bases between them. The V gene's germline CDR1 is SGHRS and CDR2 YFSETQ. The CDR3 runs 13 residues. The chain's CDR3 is CASSPAWVDEQYF. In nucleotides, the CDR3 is TGCGCCAGCAGCCCTGCCTGGGTTGATGAGCAGTACTTC.

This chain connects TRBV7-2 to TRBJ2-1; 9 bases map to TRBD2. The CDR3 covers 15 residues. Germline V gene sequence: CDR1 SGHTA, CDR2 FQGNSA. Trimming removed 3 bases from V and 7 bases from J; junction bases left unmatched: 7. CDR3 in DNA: TGTGCCAGCAGCTTTCCCAGCGGGAGGAATAATGAGCAGTTCTTC. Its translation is CASSFPSGRNNEQFF.

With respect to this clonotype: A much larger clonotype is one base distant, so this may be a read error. The CDR3 DNA reads TGTGCCACCAGACCTAAGACAGGAACTGGAGGGGAGCTGTTTTTT. Translation gives CATRPKTGTGGELFF. The J gene is TRBJ2-2, the V gene TRBV15, with D perhaps matching TRBD1 (6 bases). The germline gives CDR1 LNHNV, CDR2 YYDKDF (reference sequence). Trimming left V 6 bases short and J 8 bases short, with 19 bases between. This CDR3 is built from 15 residues.

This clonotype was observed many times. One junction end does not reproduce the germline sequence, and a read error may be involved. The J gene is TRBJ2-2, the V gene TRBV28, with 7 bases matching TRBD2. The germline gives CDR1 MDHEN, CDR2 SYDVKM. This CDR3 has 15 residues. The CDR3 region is CASSLGGANTGELFF. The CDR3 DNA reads TGCGCCAGCAGCTTGGGAGGGGCGAACACCGGGGAGCTGTTTTTT. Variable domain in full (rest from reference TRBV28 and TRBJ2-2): DVKVTQSSRYLVKRTGEKVFLECVQDMDHENMFWYRQDPGLGLRLIYFSYDVKMKEKGDIPEGYSVSREKKERFSLILESASTNQTSMYLCASSLGGANTGELFFGEGSRLTVL.

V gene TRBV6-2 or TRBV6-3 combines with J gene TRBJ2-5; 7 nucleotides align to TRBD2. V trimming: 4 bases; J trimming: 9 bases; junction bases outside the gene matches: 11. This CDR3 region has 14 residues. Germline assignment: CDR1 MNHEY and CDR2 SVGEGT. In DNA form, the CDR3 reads TGTGCCAGCAGTTCTCGGACTAGAAGGGAGGCCCAGTACTTC. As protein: CASSSRTRREAQYF.

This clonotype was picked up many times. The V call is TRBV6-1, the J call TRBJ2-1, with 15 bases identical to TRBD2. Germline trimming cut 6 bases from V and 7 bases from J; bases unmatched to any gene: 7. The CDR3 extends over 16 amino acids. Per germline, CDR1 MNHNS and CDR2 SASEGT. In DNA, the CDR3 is TGTGCCAGCAGCACTGGACTAGCGGGAGGGCGGAATGAGCAGTTCTTC. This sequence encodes CASSTGLAGGRNEQFF.

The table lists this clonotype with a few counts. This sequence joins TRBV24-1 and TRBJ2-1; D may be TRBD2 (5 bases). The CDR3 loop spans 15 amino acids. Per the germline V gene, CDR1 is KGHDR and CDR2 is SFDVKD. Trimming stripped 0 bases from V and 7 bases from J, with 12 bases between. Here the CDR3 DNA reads TGTGCCACCAGTGATTTGGAGACGGGGAAAAATGAGCAGTTCTTC. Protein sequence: CATSDLETGKNEQFF.

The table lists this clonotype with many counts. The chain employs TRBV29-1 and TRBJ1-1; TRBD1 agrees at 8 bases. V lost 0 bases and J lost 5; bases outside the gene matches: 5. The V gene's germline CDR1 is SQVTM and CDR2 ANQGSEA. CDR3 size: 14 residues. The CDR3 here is CSVEEDRVRTEAFF. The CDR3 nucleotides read TGCAGCGTTGAAGAGGACAGGGTCCGGACTGAAGCTTTCTTT.

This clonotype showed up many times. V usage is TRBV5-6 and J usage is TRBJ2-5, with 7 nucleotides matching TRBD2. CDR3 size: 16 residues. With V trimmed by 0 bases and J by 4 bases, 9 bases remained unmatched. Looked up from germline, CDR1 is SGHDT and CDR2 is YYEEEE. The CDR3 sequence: CASSLVFAGAGETQYF. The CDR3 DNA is TGTGCCAGCAGCTTGGTCTTCGCGGGAGCGGGAGAGACCCAGTACTTC.

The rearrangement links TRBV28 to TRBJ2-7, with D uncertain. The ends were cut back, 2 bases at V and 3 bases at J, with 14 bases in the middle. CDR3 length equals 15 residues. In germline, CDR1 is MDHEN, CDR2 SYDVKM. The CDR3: CASSLRLGSSYEQYF. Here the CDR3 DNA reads TGTGCCAGCAGTTTACGACTTGGCAGCAGCTACGAGCAGTACTTC. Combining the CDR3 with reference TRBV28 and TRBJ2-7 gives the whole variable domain DVKVTQSSRYLVKRTGEKVFLECVQDMDHENMFWYRQDPGLGLRLIYFSYDVKMKEKGDIPEGYSVSREKKERFSLILESASTNQTSMYLCASSLRLGSSYEQYFGPGTRLTVT.

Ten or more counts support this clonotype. The CDR3 region is CASSSTYIQPQHF. CDR3 nucleotides: TGTGCCAGCAGTTCCACTTACATTCAGCCCCAGCATTTT. The J gene is TRBJ1-5, the V gene TRBV2; D not certain. V lost 5 bases to trimming and J lost 6 bases, with 11 bases between them. The CDR3 sequence is 13 residues long. Germline-derived CDR1 and CDR2 are SNHLY and FYNNEI.

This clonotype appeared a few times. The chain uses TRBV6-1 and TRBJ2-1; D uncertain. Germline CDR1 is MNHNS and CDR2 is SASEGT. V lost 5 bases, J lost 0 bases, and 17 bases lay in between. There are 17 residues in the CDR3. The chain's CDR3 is CASSYSRRLSSYNEQFF. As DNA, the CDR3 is TGTGCCAGCAGTTACAGTCGACGTCTAAGCTCCTACAATGAGCAGTTCTTC.

The CDR3 is CASSLGGSFGEPQHF. CDR3 nucleotides: TGTGCCAGCAGCTTAGGAGGGAGTTTTGGGGAGCCCCAGCATTTT. The V and J genes are TRBV7-9 and TRBJ1-5; no clear D gene. The ends were cut back, 1 base at V and 8 bases at J, with 15 bases in the middle. CDR3 size: 15 residues. CDR1 SEHNR and CDR2 FQNEAQ come from the germline V gene (reference sequence). The variable domain in full, completed from reference TRBV7-9 and TRBJ1-5, reads DTGVSQNPRHKITKRGQNVTFRCDPISEHNRLYWYRQTLGQGPEFLTYFQNEAQLEKSRLLSDRFSAERPKGSFSTLEIQRTEQGDSAMYLCASSLGGSFGEPQHFGDGTRLSIL.

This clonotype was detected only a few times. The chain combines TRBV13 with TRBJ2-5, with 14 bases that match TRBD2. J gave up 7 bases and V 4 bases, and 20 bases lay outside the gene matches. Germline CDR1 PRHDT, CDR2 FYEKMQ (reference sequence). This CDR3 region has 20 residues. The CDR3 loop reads CASSYNPTRGLAGEDATQYF. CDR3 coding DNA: TGTGCCAGCAGCTACAACCCGACCCGGGGACTAGCGGGAGAGGATGCGACCCAGTACTTC.